The text below deals with one T cell receptor beta chain. In TCRdb, the RT-PCR reads were re-called with MiXCR into one record per CDR3 protein. This table holds about 680,000 distinct CDR3 sequences, around 14% found once. The CDR3 spans 17 residues. In germline, CDR1 is SGHAT, CDR2 FQNNGV. The trim removed 3 bases at V and 4 bases at J, leaving 7 bases unmatched. Sequenced: memory CD4+ T cells from blood. This chain uses TRBV11-2 with TRBJ1-5; 12 bases agree with TRBD1. This TCR came from a female donor in good health, serving as a healthy control. The CDR3 loop reads CASSFGTGGFGNQPQHF. The CDR3 DNA is TGTGCCAGCAGCTTCGGGACAGGGGGCTTCGGTAATCAGCCCCAGCATTTT.